Reported below is one TCR beta chain. Its target is unknown. This sample is part of a study of cytomegalovirus exposure and HLA in healthy donors. Study observations and caveats: Despite most TCR sequences being rare, some public TCRs occurred in many donors.

This CDR3 contains 16 residues. The V gene's germline CDR1 is LGHNA and CDR2 YNFKEQ. Trimming removed 1 base from V and 7 bases from J, with 17 bases in between. The PCR used 60 Vbeta and 13 Jbeta primers. Profiled with immunoSEQ multiplex PCR; TCRdb holds only in-frame clones, not every one. The table includes 110,000 or so clones, 75% to 85% detected once. Material: PBMCs. The origin of this receptor is a young man in good health and CMV-seronegative. The chain uses TRBV4-2 and TRBJ2-1; no reliable D call. The chain's CDR3 is CASSQVASPDGNEQFF. CDR3 DNA: TGTGCCAGCAGCCAAGTAGCCTCCCCCGACGGGAATGAGCAGTTCTTC.